This is a list of T cell receptor beta chains from one sample in a study of T cell repertoires in cytomegalovirus infection. MiXCR, run by TCRdb on the reads, gives a single entry per CDR3 protein. This sample has 740,000 or so distinct CDR3 sequences, with under 40% found just once. The material sequenced was PBMCs. All receptors come from a human donor in good health (CMV status not recorded). Some clones in this sample may be carry-over from other donors' samples. Both conserved end residues are part of each CDR3. D genes are given only for firm matches. Expanded clones are given a class, and other clones once, few, many or no size at all.

abundance	j_gene	v_gene	d_gene	CDR3nt	CDR3aa
few	TRBJ2-1	TRBV19	.	TGTGCCAGTAGTATAGGGACTGGGGGCGATGAGCAGTTCTTC	CASSIGTGGDEQFF
few	TRBJ1-2	TRBV11-2	.	TGTGCCAGCAGGGGATTGACAGACTATGGCTACACCTTC	CASRGLTDYGYTF
few	TRBJ2-3	TRBV12-3/TRBV12-4	TRBD1	TGTGCCAGCAGCCCGGGACAGTTCATAGATACGCAGTATTTT	CASSPGQFIDTQYF
.	TRBJ2-1	TRBV12-3/TRBV12-4	TRBD2	TGTGCCAGCAGTTATAGAAGGACTAGCCGTCGCAATGAGCAGTTCTTC	CASSYRRTSRRNEQFF
.	TRBJ2-1	TRBV9	.	TGTGCCAGCAGCCCGTCGTGGGAGGTAGGCGACAATGAGCAGTTCTTC	CASSPSWEVGDNEQFF
few	TRBJ2-3	TRBV5-4	.	TGTGCCAGCAGCTTCGGGGTAGCTGATACGCAGTATTTT	CASSFGVADTQYF
.	TRBJ2-7	TRBV2	TRBD2	TGTGCCACCCAAATACTAGCGGGGGAGTCCTACGAGCAGTACTTC	CATQILAGESYEQYF
.	TRBJ2-7	TRBV7-6	TRBD2	TGTGCCAGCAGCTTAGCGGGACTAGCGGACGAGCAGTACTTC	CASSLAGLADEQYF
.	TRBJ2-7	TRBV12-3/TRBV12-4	.	TGTGCCAGCAGTTTACGTCGCCAGGGGAAGACCTACGAGCAGTACTTC	CASSLRRQGKTYEQYF
many	TRBJ2-1	TRBV7-8	TRBD1	TGTGCCAGCAGCTTGGACAGGGTGGGAGGCTCCTACAATGAGCAGTTCTTC	CASSLDRVGGSYNEQFF
few	TRBJ2-7	TRBV20-1	.	TGCAGTGCCCAAGGGCGGGGTGGGTACGAGCAGTACTTC	CSAQGRGGYEQYF
.	TRBJ1-3	TRBV2	.	TGTGCCAGCAGTGAAGAGGCAGCTGGAAACACCATATATTTT	CASSEEAAGNTIYF
.	TRBJ2-1	TRBV7-6	TRBD2	TGTGCCAGCAGCTTTGGCGGGAGGGCCTCCTACAATGAGCAGTTCTTC	CASSFGGRASYNEQFF
.	TRBJ2-2	TRBV20-1	TRBD2	TGCAGTGCGAGGACTAGCCTATTGAACACCGGGGAGCTGTTTTTT	CSARTSLLNTGELFF
.	TRBJ2-7	TRBV28	.	TGTGCCAGCAGCCTCTTTGGACGGAGCTCCTACGAGCAGTACTTC	CASSLFGRSSYEQYF
.	TRBJ2-5	TRBV4-1	.	TGCGCCAGCAGCCTACAGCCGGGGGACCTGGAGACCCAGTACTTC	CASSLQPGDLETQYF
few	TRBJ2-3	TRBV6-1	.	TGTGCCAGCCCCAAAGGGGAGCGGAACACAGATACGCAGTATTTT	CASPKGERNTDTQYF
many	TRBJ2-5	TRBV7-3	.	TGTGCCAGCAGCTCCGGGACTGGAATCCAAGAGACCCAGTACTTC	CASSSGTGIQETQYF
few	TRBJ2-7	TRBV4-1	.	TGCGCCAGCAGCCAAGAAAGGGTCCCCTCCTACGAGCAGTACTTC	CASSQERVPSYEQYF
few	TRBJ2-2	TRBV12-3/TRBV12-4	TRBD1	TGTGCCAGCAGTTTACTTGGACAGGGGGCCGGGGAGCTGTTTTTT	CASSLLGQGAGELFF
.	TRBJ2-1	TRBV7-9	.	TGTGCCAGCAGCTCGGCGCCGGGACTTAGATACAATGAGCAGTTCTTC	CASSSAPGLRYNEQFF
few	TRBJ2-3	TRBV29-1	.	TGCAGCGTTAGCCGGGAATCTAGCACAGATACGCAGTATTTT	CSVSRESSTDTQYF
many	TRBJ1-1	TRBV10-3	.	TGTGCCATCAGTGGCGGCGGCACTGAAGCTTTCTTT	CAISGGGTEAFF
.	TRBJ2-7	TRBV5-1	.	TGCGCCAGCAGCGTACAATCCGGGACACTCTCCTACGAGCAGTACTTC	CASSVQSGTLSYEQYF
few	TRBJ1-4	TRBV12-3/TRBV12-4	.	TGTGCCAGCAGTCCCTCCCTAGGGGCTTTAGAGGCTAATGAAAAACTGTTTTTT	CASSPSLGALEANEKLFF
.	TRBJ2-1	TRBV27	TRBD2	TGTGCCAGCAGTCCCCCCCTACTAGCGGGAGTTAAAAATGAGCAGTTCTTC	CASSPPLLAGVKNEQFF
.	TRBJ1-1	TRBV6-4	.	TGTGAAAGCAGTGCCGAGTGGGGTCATGAAGCTTTCTTT	CESSAEWGHEAFF
few	TRBJ2-2	TRBV19	TRBD1	TGTGCCAGTAGTACAGGACAGGGCGCGAACACCGGGGAGCTGTTTTTT	CASSTGQGANTGELFF
.	TRBJ1-1	TRBV19	TRBD1	TGTGCCAGTAGTTCCCGCCTCGGGACAGGGGGCTGGCTCACTGAAGCTTTCTTT	CASSSRLGTGGWLTEAFF
.	TRBJ2-3	TRBV7-6	TRBD2	TGTGCCAGCAGCTTATATCTCCTAGCGGGAGGGAGCACTAGCACAGATACGCAGTATTTT	CASSLYLLAGGSTSTDTQYF
.	TRBJ1-4	TRBV4-2	.	TGTGCCAGCAGCCAAGAGGGGGGGGGGGCGCGGGAAAAACTGTTTTTT	CASSQEGGGAREKLFF
few	TRBJ2-7	TRBV6-2/TRBV6-3	.	TGTGCCAGCAGTTATGGTCAGGGAAACAGCGCATACGAGCAGTACTTC	CASSYGQGNSAYEQYF
.	TRBJ1-1	TRBV28	.	TGTGCCAGCAGTTTCCCCTTCGATAGTACTGAAGCTTTCTTT	CASSFPFDSTEAFF
many	TRBJ1-1	TRBV7-8	.	TGTGCCAGCATCCCCCTATCGGGCACTGAAGCTTTCTTT	CASIPLSGTEAFF
few	TRBJ2-1	TRBV28	.	TGTGCCAGCAGCTGGGGGACGGGAGATGAGCAGTTCTTC	CASSWGTGDEQFF
.	TRBJ1-4	TRBV7-6	TRBD1	TGTTCCAGCAGACCTACAGGGGCAACTAATGAAAAACTTTTTTTT	CSSRPTGATNEKLFF
.	TRBJ1-1	TRBV7-9	.	TGTGCCAGCAGCACACCGGACAGTGCTGGAGACACTGAAGCTTTCTTT	CASSTPDSAGDTEAFF